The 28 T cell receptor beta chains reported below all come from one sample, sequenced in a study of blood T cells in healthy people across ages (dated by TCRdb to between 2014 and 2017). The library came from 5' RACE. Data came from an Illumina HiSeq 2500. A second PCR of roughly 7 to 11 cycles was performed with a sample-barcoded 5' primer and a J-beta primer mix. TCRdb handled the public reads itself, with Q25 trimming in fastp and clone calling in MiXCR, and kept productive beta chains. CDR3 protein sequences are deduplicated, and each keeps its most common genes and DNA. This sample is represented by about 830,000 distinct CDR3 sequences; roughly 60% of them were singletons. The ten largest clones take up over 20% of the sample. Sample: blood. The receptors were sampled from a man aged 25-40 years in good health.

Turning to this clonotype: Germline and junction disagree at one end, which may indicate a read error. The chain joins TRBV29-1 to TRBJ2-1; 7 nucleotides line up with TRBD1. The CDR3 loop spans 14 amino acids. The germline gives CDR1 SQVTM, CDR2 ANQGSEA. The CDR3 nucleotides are TGCAGCGTCCGAGATACAGGGGCTTACAATAAGCAGTTCTTC. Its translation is CSVRDTGAYNKQFF.

The CDR3 coding sequence is TGCGCCAGCAGCTTGAGTACAACGAACACCGGGGAGCTGTTTTTT. Its protein is CASSLSTTNTGELFF. This chain connects TRBV5-1 to TRBJ2-2; unclear D gene. The length of the CDR3 is 15 residues. Germline CDR1 and CDR2: SGHRS and YFSETQ. Trimming pared 1 base from V and 0 bases from J, leaving 7 bases between.

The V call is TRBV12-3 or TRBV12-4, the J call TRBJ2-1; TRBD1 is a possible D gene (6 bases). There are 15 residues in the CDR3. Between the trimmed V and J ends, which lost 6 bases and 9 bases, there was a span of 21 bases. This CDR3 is CASRPMDSPRGEQFF. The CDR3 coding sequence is TGTGCCAGCAGACCAATGGACAGCCCTAGGGGTGAGCAGTTCTTC.

The CDR3 loop reads CASSPNYTTDTQYF. The CDR3 nucleotides read TGTGCCAGCTCACCAAACTATACCACAGATACGCAGTATTTT. J is TRBJ2-3 and V is TRBV18; D unclear. Germline CDR1 is KGHSH and CDR2 is LQKENI. The CDR3 is 14 amino acids. Trimming removed 2 bases from V and 2 bases from J, with 8 bases in between.

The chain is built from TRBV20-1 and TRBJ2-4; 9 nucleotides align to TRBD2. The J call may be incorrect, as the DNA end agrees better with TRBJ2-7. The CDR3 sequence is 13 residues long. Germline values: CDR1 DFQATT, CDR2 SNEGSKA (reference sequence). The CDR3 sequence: CSARSGGKVEQYF. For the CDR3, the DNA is TGCAGTGCTAGAAGCGGGGGGAAGGTCGAGCAGTACTTC.

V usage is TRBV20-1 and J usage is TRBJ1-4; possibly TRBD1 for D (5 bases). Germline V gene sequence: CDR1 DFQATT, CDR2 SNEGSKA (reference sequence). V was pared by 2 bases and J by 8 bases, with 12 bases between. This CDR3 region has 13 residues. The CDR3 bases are TGCAGTGCTAGAACCCCGGGGGGGGAAAAACTGTTTTTT. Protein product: CSARTPGGEKLFF.

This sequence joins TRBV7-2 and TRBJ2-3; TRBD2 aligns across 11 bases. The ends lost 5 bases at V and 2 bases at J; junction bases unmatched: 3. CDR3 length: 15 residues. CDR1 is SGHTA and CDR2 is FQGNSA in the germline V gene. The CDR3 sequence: CASSTGLAVTDTQYF. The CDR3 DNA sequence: TGTGCCAGCAGCACGGGACTAGCGGTCACAGATACGCAGTATTTT.

Written as DNA, the CDR3 is TGCAGTGCTAGTCACTGGGGGGGGAGCACAGATACGCAGTATTTT. It codes for CSASHWGGSTDTQYF. The chain recombines TRBV20-1 with TRBJ2-3; the match to TRBD2 covers 7 bases. Trimming at V came to 3 bases and at J to 0 bases, leaving 6 bases not matched to a gene. From germline, CDR1 is DFQATT and CDR2 SNEGSKA (reference sequence). The CDR3 contains 15 residues.

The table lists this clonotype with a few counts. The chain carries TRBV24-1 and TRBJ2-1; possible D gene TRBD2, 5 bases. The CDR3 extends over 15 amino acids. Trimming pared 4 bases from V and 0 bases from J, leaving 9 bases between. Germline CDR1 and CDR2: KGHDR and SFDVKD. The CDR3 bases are TGTGCCACCAGTGAGTCGGGGAGCTCCTACAATGAGCAGTTCTTC. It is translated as CATSESGSSYNEQFF.

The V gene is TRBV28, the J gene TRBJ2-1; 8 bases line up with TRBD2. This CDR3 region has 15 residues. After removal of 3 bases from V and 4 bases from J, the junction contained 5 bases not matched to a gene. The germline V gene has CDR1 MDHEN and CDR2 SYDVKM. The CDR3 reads CASSFGGRTYNEQFF. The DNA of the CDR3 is TGTGCCAGCAGTTTTGGCGGGAGGACTTACAATGAGCAGTTCTTC.

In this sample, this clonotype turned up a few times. CDR3 region: CSGGSRGEKLFF. The CDR3 nucleotides read TGCAGCGGTGGATCCAGGGGCGAAAAACTGTTTTTT. The chain employs TRBV29-1 and TRBJ1-4, with D maybe TRBD1 (6 bases). The CDR3 is 12 amino acids. Germline V gives CDR1 SQVTM, CDR2 ANQGSEA. V lost 7 bases and J 8 bases, leaving 14 bases between the germline ends.

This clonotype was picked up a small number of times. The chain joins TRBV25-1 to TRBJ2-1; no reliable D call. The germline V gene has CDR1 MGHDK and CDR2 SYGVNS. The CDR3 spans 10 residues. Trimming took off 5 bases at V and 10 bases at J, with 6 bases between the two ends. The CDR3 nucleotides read TGTGCCAGCAGTTTGACAGAGCAGTTCTTC. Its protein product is CASSLTEQFF. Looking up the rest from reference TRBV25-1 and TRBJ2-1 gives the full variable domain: EADIYQTPRYLVIGTGKKITLECSQTMGHDKMYWYQQDPGMELHLIHYSYGVNSTEKGDLSSESTVSRIRTEHFPLTLESARPSHTSQYLCASSLTEQFFGPGTRLTVL.

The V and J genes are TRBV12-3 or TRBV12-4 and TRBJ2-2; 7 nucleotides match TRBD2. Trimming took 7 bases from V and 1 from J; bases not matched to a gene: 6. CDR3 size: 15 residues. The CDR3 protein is CASTLSGVNTGELFF. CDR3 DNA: TGTGCCAGCACCTTAAGCGGGGTGAACACCGGGGAGCTGTTTTTT.

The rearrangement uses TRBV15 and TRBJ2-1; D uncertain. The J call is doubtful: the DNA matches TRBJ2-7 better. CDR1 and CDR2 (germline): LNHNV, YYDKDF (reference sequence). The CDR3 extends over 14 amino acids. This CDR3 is CATSGNPEYNEQYF. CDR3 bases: TGTGCCACCAGCGGTAACCCGGAGTACAATGAGCAGTACTTC.

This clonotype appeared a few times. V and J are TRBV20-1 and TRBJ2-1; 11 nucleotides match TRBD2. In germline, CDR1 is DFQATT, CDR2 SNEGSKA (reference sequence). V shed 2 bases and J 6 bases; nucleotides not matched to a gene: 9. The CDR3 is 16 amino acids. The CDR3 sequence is CSARHRLAGFSNEQFF. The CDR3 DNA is TGCAGTGCTAGACACCGACTAGCGGGATTTAGCAATGAGCAGTTCTTC.

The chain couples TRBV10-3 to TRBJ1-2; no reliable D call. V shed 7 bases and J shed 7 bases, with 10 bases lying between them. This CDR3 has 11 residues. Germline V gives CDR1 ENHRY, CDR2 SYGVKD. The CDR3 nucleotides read TGTGCCATCAATGAAGGGAGTGGCTACACCTTC. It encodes CAINEGSGYTF.

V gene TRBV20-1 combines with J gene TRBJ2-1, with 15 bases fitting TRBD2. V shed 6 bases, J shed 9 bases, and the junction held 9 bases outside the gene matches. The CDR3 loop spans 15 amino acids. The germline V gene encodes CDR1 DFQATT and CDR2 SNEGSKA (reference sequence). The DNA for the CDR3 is TGCAGTGCCGTTGGACTAGCGGGGGGGTTCGGTGAGCAGTTCTTC. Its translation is CSAVGLAGGFGEQFF.

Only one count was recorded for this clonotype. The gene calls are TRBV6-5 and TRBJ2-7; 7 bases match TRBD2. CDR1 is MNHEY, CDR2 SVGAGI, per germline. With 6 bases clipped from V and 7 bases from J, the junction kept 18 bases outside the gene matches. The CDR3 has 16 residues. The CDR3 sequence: CASSARQAGRAREQYF. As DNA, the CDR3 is TGTGCCAGCAGCGCACGACAAGCGGGGCGGGCAAGGGAGCAGTACTTC.

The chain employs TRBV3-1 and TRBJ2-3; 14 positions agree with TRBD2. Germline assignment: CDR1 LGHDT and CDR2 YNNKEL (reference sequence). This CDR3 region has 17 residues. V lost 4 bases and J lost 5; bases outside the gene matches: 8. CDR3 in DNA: TGTGCCAGCAGCCCATCCGGGACTAGCGGGAGTGGAGATACGCAGTATTTT. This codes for CASSPSGTSGSGDTQYF.

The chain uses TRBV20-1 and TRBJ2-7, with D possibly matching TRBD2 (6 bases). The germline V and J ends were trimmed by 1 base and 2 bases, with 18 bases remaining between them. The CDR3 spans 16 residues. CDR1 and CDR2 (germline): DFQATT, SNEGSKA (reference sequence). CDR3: CSARGETVRGPYEQYF. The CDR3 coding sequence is TGCAGTGCTAGAGGCGAGACGGTGCGGGGACCCTACGAGCAGTACTTC.

The CDR3 reads CASRQGKNEQFF. CDR3 nucleotide sequence: TGTGCCAGCCGACAGGGTAAGAATGAGCAGTTCTTC. This chain joins TRBV6-2 or TRBV6-3 and TRBJ2-1; 7 positions agree with TRBD1. The CDR3 sequence is 12 residues long. Per germline, CDR1 MNHEY and CDR2 SVGEGT. Losses at the gene ends were 8 bases for V and 7 bases for J; bases not matched to a gene: 5.

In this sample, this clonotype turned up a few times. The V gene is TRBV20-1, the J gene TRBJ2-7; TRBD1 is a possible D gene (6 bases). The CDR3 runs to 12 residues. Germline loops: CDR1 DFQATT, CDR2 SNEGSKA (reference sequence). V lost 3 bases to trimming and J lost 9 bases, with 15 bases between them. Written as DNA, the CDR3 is TGCAGTGCTAGGAGTATTGGGACATGGCAGTACTTC. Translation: CSARSIGTWQYF.

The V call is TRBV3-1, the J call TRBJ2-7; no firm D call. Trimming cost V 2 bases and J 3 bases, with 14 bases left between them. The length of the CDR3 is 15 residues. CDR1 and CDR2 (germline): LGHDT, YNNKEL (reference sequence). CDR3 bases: TGTGCCAGCAGCCAATCCCCGGGCAGCTACTACGAGCAGTACTTC. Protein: CASSQSPGSYYEQYF.

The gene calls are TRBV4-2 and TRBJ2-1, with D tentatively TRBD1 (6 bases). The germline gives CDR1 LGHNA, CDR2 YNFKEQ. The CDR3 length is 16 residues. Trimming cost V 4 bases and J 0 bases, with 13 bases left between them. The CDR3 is CASSPEGQSSYNEQFF. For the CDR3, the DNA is TGTGCCAGCAGCCCCGAGGGACAAAGCTCCTACAATGAGCAGTTCTTC.

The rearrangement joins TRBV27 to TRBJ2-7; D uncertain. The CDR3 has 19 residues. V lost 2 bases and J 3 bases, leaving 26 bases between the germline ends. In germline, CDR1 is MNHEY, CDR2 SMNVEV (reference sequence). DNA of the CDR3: TGTGCCAGCAGTTTAGAATGGGGTGGGGTGGCTGGACCTCGCTACGAGCAGTACTTC. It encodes CASSLEWGGVAGPRYEQYF.

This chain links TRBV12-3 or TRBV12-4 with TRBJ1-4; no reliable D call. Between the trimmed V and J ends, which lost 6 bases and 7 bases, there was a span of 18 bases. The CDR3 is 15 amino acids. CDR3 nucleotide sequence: TGTGCCAGCAGAAGTGGATCCTACGAAGGTGAAAAACTGTTTTTT. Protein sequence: CASRSGSYEGEKLFF.

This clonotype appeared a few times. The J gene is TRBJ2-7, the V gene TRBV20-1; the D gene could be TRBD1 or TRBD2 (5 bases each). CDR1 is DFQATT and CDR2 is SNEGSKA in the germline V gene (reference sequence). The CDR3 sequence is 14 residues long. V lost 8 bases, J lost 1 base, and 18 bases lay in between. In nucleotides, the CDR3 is TGCAGTACTCACACGAGGGGCAAATCCTACGAGCAGTACTTC. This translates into CSTHTRGKSYEQYF.

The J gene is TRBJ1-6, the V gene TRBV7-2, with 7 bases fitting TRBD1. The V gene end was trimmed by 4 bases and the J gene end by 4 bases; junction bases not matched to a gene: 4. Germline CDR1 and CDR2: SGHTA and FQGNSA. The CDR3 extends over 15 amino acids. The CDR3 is CASSSRQGYNSPLHF. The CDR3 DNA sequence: TGTGCCAGCAGCTCAAGACAGGGATATAATTCACCCCTCCACTTT.